This entry lists 14 T cell receptor beta chains sequenced from one sample in a study of cytomegalovirus exposure and HLA in healthy donors. With 60 Vbeta and 13 Jbeta primers, the PCR was carried out. The repertoire was sequenced with immunoSEQ multiplex PCR; TCRdb's copy has only in-frame clones and lacks some. The sample has 110,000 to 150,000 clones; 68% are singletons. Sequencing was done on a sample of PBMCs. Source of these receptors: a man in his 60s in good health and CMV-seronegative.

This chain uses TRBV27 with TRBJ1-1; D remains ambiguous. V was clipped by 5 bases and J by 6 bases, with 13 bases between them. Germline V lookup: CDR1 MNHEY, CDR2 SMNVEV (reference sequence). The CDR3 length is 13 residues. CDR3 protein: CASSLNSASEAFF. DNA for the CDR3: TGTGCCAGCAGTCTCAACAGTGCCTCTGAAGCTTTCTTT.

Points on this clone: The junction shows a germline mismatch at one end, possibly a read error. The V call is TRBV7-7, the J call TRBJ1-4; a possible D gene is TRBD1 (6 bases). The germline V gene encodes CDR1 SSHAT and CDR2 FNYEAQ (reference sequence). The CDR3 totals 14 residues. This CDR3 is CASSPGGGREKLFF. Here the CDR3 DNA reads TGTGCTAGCAGCCCCGGGGGGGGGCGGGAAAAACTGTTTTTT.

On this clone: Other DNA sequences from this sample encode an identical CDR3 as well. CDR3 amino acids: CASSPGGGQETQYF. DNA for the CDR3: TGTGCCAGCAGTCCCGGGGGGGGCCAAGAGACCCAGTACTTC. This rearrangement joins TRBV28 to TRBJ2-5; 8 bases line up with TRBD2. Trimming took 5 bases from V and 1 from J; bases not matched to a gene: 3. This CDR3 spans 14 amino acids. From germline, CDR1 is MDHEN and CDR2 SYDVKM.

The gene calls are TRBV5-4 and TRBJ1-4; D unclear. Looked up from germline, CDR1 is SGHNT and CDR2 is YYREEE (reference sequence). CDR3 length equals 14 residues. V was shortened by 2 bases and J by 3 bases, with 8 bases between the two germline ends. CDR3 bases: TGTGCCAGCAGCTTTGATGGGCCTAATGAAAAACTGTTTTTT. It specifies CASSFDGPNEKLFF.

The chain joins TRBV2 to TRBJ2-2; no clear D. The CDR3 length is 13 residues. Trimming took 8 bases from V and 6 from J, leaving 13 bases between them. Germline values: CDR1 SNHLY, CDR2 FYNNEI. The CDR3 DNA sequence: TGTGCCAGCCTCAGGCCCCCCTCCGGGGAGCTGTTTTTT. Translating gives CASLRPPSGELFF.

The rearrangement uses TRBV5-4 and TRBJ2-5, with 7 bases fitting TRBD1. CDR3 size: 15 residues. The trim removed 2 bases at V and 3 bases at J, leaving 7 bases unmatched. CDR1 SGHNT and CDR2 YYREEE come from the germline V gene (reference sequence). CDR3 nucleotide sequence: TGTGCCAGCAGCTTACAGGGGATTCCGGAAGAGACCCAGTACTTC. As protein: CASSLQGIPEETQYF.

V usage is TRBV18 and J usage is TRBJ2-5, with 9 nucleotides matching TRBD2. The trim removed 6 bases at V and 5 bases at J, leaving 10 bases unmatched. The CDR3 covers 15 residues. The germline CDR1 and CDR2 sequences are KGHSH and LQKENI. The CDR3 region is CASSPNSGSGETQYF. The CDR3, as DNA: TGTGCCAGCTCGCCTAATAGCGGGAGTGGGGAGACCCAGTACTTC.

The J gene is TRBJ2-7, the V gene TRBV5-4; 9 bases line up with TRBD2. Germline values: CDR1 SGHNT, CDR2 YYREEE (reference sequence). V trimming: 4 bases; J trimming: 2 bases; junction bases outside the gene matches: 4. The CDR3 is made up of 14 amino acids. The CDR3 spells CASSPGLAPYEQYF. The CDR3 region has the DNA TGTGCCAGCAGCCCGGGACTAGCCCCCTACGAGCAGTACTTC.

This chain links TRBV5-4 with TRBJ1-1; D may be TRBD1 (5 bases). The CDR3 extends over 13 amino acids. V lost 2 bases and J lost 5, with 10 bases in between. Per germline, CDR1 SGHNT and CDR2 YYREEE (reference sequence). The CDR3 here is CASSLAGSTEAFF. The CDR3 DNA follows: TGTGCCAGCAGCTTAGCAGGGTCTACTGAAGCTTTCTTT. Combining the CDR3 with reference TRBV5-4 and TRBJ1-1 gives the whole variable domain ETGVTQSPTHLIKTRGQQVTLRCSSQSGHNTVSWYQQALGQGPQFIFQYYREEENGRGNFPPRFSGLQFPNYSSELNVNALELDDSALYLCASSLAGSTEAFFGQGTRLTVV.

The chain couples TRBV14 to TRBJ2-5; D might be TRBD2 (5 bases). This CDR3 is built from 16 residues. The ends were cut back, 7 bases at V and 1 base at J, with 19 bases in the middle. From germline, CDR1 is SGHDN and CDR2 FVKESK. DNA for the CDR3: TGTGCCAGCATACCCCATAGCGAGGGCAGCCAAGAGACCCAGTACTTC. Translated: CASIPHSEGSQETQYF.

This clone was observed once. The chain couples TRBV10-3 to TRBJ2-6; 8 positions match TRBD1. The CDR3 is 19 amino acids. CDR1 is ENHRY, CDR2 SYGVKD, per germline. The V segment lost 4 bases and the J segment 0 bases; nucleotides outside the gene matches: 11. The CDR3 region has the DNA TGTGCCATCAGTGGAGACAGGGGAGGCTGGGTCTCTGGGGCCAACGTCCTGACTTTC. Encoded protein: CAISGDRGGWVSGANVLTF.

The rearrangement uses TRBV4-1 and TRBJ2-2; 8 positions agree with TRBD2. Germline trimming cut 4 bases from V and 5 bases from J; bases unmatched to any gene: 9. This CDR3 spans 16 amino acids. CDR1 is MGHRA, CDR2 YSYEKL, per germline. CDR3 coding DNA: TGCGCCAGCAGCCGAAACGGGGGGGGTGCGACCGGGGAGCTGTTTTTT. Its translation: CASSRNGGGATGELFF.

DNA of the CDR3: TGTGCCACCCGGACAGTCTCTCTGACGAACACCGGGGAGCTGTTTTTT. It is translated as CATRTVSLTNTGELFF. This chain joins TRBV19 and TRBJ2-2, with D tentatively TRBD1 (6 bases). Germline assignment: CDR1 LNHDA and CDR2 SQIVND (reference sequence). CDR3 length: 16 residues. V lost 10 bases and J lost 0, with 18 bases in between.

The chain recombines TRBV11-1 with TRBJ1-5; possibly TRBD1 for D (5 bases). This CDR3 comprises 13 residues. Trimming removed 1 base from V and 6 bases from J, with 7 bases in between. Germline CDR1 and CDR2: SGHAT and FQDESV (reference sequence). CDR3 coding DNA: TGTGCCAGCAGCTTAGTTCAGGGTCAGCCCCAGCATTTT. It yields the protein CASSLVQGQPQHF.